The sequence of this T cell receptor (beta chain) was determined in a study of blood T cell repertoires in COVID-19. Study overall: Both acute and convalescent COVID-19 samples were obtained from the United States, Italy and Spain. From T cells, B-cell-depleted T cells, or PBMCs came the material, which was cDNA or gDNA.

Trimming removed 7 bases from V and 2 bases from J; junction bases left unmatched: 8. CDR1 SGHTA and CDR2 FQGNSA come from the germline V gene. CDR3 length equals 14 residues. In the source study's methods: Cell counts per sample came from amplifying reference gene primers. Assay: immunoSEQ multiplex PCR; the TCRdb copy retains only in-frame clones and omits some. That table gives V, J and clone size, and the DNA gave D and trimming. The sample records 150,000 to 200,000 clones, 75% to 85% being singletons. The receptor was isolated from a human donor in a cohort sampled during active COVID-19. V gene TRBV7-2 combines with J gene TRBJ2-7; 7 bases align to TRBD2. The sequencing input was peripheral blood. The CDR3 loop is CASTPRGETYEQYF. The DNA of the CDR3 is TGTGCCAGCACCCCACGGGGGGAGACCTACGAGCAGTACTTC.